A single sample gave rise to the 29 T cell receptor beta chains below, sequenced in a study of T cell repertoires in cytomegalovirus infection. From the reads, TCRdb called clonotypes with MiXCR, one entry per CDR3 protein. In the table there are about 500,000 distinct CDR3 sequences, roughly 34% of which are singletons. What these receptors recognize is not known. This specimen was cultured PBMCs, taken from culture after CMV antigen stimulation. These receptors came from a human donor in good health (CMV status not recorded). Some clones in this sample may be carry-over from other donors' samples.

The chain recombines TRBV20-1 with TRBJ2-7, with no clear D. Germline V lookup: CDR1 DFQATT, CDR2 SNEGSKA (reference sequence). V was clipped by 4 bases and J by 1 base, with 8 bases between them. The CDR3 is 12 amino acids. This chain's CDR3 is CSAKFVSYEQYF. The CDR3, as DNA: TGCAGTGCTAAATTTGTTTCCTACGAGCAGTACTTC.

The rearrangement links TRBV2 to TRBJ2-7; a possible D gene is TRBD2 (6 bases). The CDR3 is 14 residues long. The germline gives CDR1 SNHLY, CDR2 FYNNEI. Between the trimmed V and J ends, which lost 2 bases and 2 bases, there was a span of 10 bases. CDR3 sequence reads: CASSETSFPYEQYF. The CDR3 coding sequence is TGTGCCAGCAGTGAAACTAGCTTCCCCTACGAGCAGTACTTC.

The V call is TRBV2, the J call TRBJ1-2; 8 bases are a match to TRBD1. The CDR3 length is 15 residues. CDR1 and CDR2 (germline): SNHLY, FYNNEI. The V gene end was trimmed by 6 bases and the J gene end by 5 bases; junction bases not matched to a gene: 11. CDR3 amino acids: CASSLNPGGPYGYTF. The CDR3 DNA reads TGTGCCAGCAGCTTAAACCCAGGGGGCCCTTATGGCTACACCTTC.

This chain joins TRBV6-5 and TRBJ2-1, with TRBD2 matching 10 bases. Losses at the gene ends were 10 bases for V and 4 bases for J; bases not matched to a gene: 7. Germline CDR1 reads MNHEY; CDR2 reads SVGAGI. The CDR3 is made up of 14 amino acids. The DNA of the CDR3 is TGTGCCACGCTTGGGACTAGCGCTTACAATGAGCAGTTCTTC. Amino acid sequence: CATLGTSAYNEQFF.

The chain combines TRBV19 with TRBJ2-5; 7 nucleotides match TRBD1. The CDR3 sequence is 16 residues long. Trimming removed 6 bases from V and 5 bases from J; junction bases left unmatched: 15. CDR1 and CDR2 from the germline V gene are LNHDA and SQIVND (reference sequence). CDR3 region: CASRATGTVASETQYF. Here the CDR3 DNA reads TGTGCCAGTAGGGCCACCGGGACAGTTGCATCGGAGACCCAGTACTTC.

The chain carries TRBV7-2 and TRBJ1-2; 7 bases agree with TRBD1. The germline CDR1 and CDR2 sequences are SGHTA and FQGNSA. This CDR3 is 14 amino acids long. The V segment lost 0 bases and the J segment 11 bases; nucleotides outside the gene matches: 9. CDR3 DNA sequence: TGTGCCAGCAGCTTAGCGGAGGGTCAGGGGGGGTACACCTTC. Amino acids: CASSLAEGQGGYTF.

This clonotype was seen a handful of times. The chain recombines TRBV11-2 with TRBJ2-2; D gene ambiguous. Trimming cost V 5 bases and J 3 bases, with 10 bases left between them. The CDR3 spans 14 residues. Germline CDR1 SGHAT, CDR2 FQNNGV. CDR3 nucleotides: TGTGCCAGCAGCCTCAACACCGACACCGGGGAGCTGTTTTTT. It codes for CASSLNTDTGELFF.

For this clonotype: Germline is not matched at one junction end, which may reflect a read error. The genes are TRBV19 and TRBJ2-7; TRBD1 is a possible D gene (5 bases). The CDR3 runs 14 residues. CDR1 is LNHDA and CDR2 is SQIVND in the germline V gene (reference sequence). CDR3 nucleotides: TGTGCCAGTAGTCTAGACAGAAGATACTACGAGCAGTACTTC. Translation: CASSLDRRYYEQYF.

Note on this clonotype: A much bigger clone sits one base away, suggesting this may be a read error. The V gene is TRBV7-6, the J gene TRBJ2-1, with TRBD2 matching over 7 bases. Germline V gene data show CDR1 as SGHVS and CDR2 as FNYEAQ. The CDR3 extends over 18 amino acids. CDR3 DNA: TGTTCCAGCAGCCTCACCATTTACCAGCGGGGCATTTACAATGAGCAGTTCTTC. Residues: CSSSLTIYQRGIYNEQFF.

This chain connects TRBV27 to TRBJ2-1, with a weak D call TRBD1 (10 bases). CDR1 and CDR2 from the germline V gene are MNHEY and SMNVEV (reference sequence). This CDR3 has 20 amino acids. Deletions cut 8 bases from V and 3 bases from J, with 32 bases between. The CDR3 protein is CASWDRGLAGPDVNYNEQFF. The CDR3 DNA follows: TGTGCCAGCTGGGACAGGGGTCTAGCGGGGCCAGATGTGAACTACAATGAGCAGTTCTTC.

V and J are TRBV25-1 and TRBJ2-5; TRBD2 might be the D (6 bases). CDR3 size: 15 residues. V shed 4 bases and J shed 5 bases, with 17 bases lying between them. Per germline, CDR1 MGHDK and CDR2 SYGVNS. The CDR3 sequence is CASSGGETRFETQYF. The CDR3 DNA is TGTGCCAGCAGTGGGGGGGAAACTAGGTTTGAGACCCAGTACTTC.

This clonotype occurred many times. The gene calls are TRBV7-9 and TRBJ2-5; 7 bases map to TRBD2. The CDR3 has 15 amino acids. J gave up 6 bases and V 4 bases, and 11 bases lay outside the gene matches. The germline V gene encodes CDR1 SEHNR and CDR2 FQNEAQ (reference sequence). CDR3 region: CASSSTGTTPKTQYF. The CDR3 DNA reads as TGTGCCAGCAGCTCGACCGGGACTACTCCGAAGACCCAGTACTTC.

The chain recombines TRBV15 with TRBJ2-1, with TRBD2 matching over 9 bases. The ends lost 5 bases at V and 4 bases at J; junction bases unmatched: 6. The CDR3 covers 15 residues. Germline assignment: CDR1 LNHNV and CDR2 YYDKDF (reference sequence). The chain's CDR3 is CATSSRTSEYNEQFF. The CDR3 nucleotides are TGTGCCACCAGCTCCAGGACTAGCGAATACAATGAGCAGTTCTTC.

This clonotype was seen more than once but under ten times. V gene TRBV11-2 combines with J gene TRBJ2-4; D perhaps matches TRBD2 (6 bases). Trimming pared 1 base from V and 5 bases from J, leaving 12 bases between. Germline values: CDR1 SGHAT, CDR2 FQNNGV. The CDR3 consists of 15 residues. Written as DNA, the CDR3 is TGTGCCAGCAGCTTAGCGCTAGCGTACCAAAACATTCAGTACTTC. This translates into CASSLALAYQNIQYF.

This clonotype has a handful of counts. The rearrangement joins TRBV6-2 or TRBV6-3 to TRBJ1-1, with TRBD1 matching 8 bases. CDR1 is MNHEY, CDR2 SVGEGT, per germline. The trim removed 2 bases at V and 9 bases at J, leaving 8 bases unmatched. This CDR3 is 14 amino acids long. The CDR3 loop reads CASSYPTGQVQAFF. The CDR3 nucleotides read TGTGCCAGCAGTTACCCTACGGGACAGGTCCAAGCTTTCTTT.

The genes are TRBV4-3 and TRBJ2-5; the D gene could be TRBD1 or TRBD2 (5 bases each). CDR1 is LGHNA, CDR2 YSLEER, per germline. Trimming removed 1 base at V and 2 bases at J, with 8 bases between. The CDR3 has 14 amino acids. The chain's CDR3 is CASSQARGQETQYF. CDR3 sequence (DNA): TGCGCCAGCAGCCAAGCGAGGGGTCAAGAGACCCAGTACTTC.

This clonotype was detected only a few times. The J gene is TRBJ2-1, the V gene TRBV10-3; 14 positions match TRBD2. This CDR3 comprises 15 residues. From germline, CDR1 is ENHRY and CDR2 SYGVKD. The V segment lost 7 bases and the J segment 5 bases; nucleotides outside the gene matches: 4. The chain's CDR3 is CAITSGLAGDNEQFF. CDR3 sequence (DNA): TGTGCCATCACCTCGGGACTAGCGGGAGACAATGAGCAGTTCTTC.

This sequence joins TRBV7-3 and TRBJ1-3; no firm D call. V dropped 2 bases and J dropped 2 bases, with 10 bases sitting between them. Germline V gene sequence: CDR1 SGHTA, CDR2 FQGTGA. CDR3 size: 15 residues. CDR3 sequence (DNA): TGTGCCAGCAGCTTAGTCGCGGCGGCTGGAAACACCATATATTTT. Translation gives CASSLVAAAGNTIYF.

This clonotype appeared a few times. The genes are TRBV7-7 and TRBJ2-5; possible D gene TRBD2, 6 bases. CDR1 is SSHAT and CDR2 is FNYEAQ in the germline V gene (reference sequence). Trimming removed 5 bases from V and 5 bases from J, with 15 bases in between. CDR3 length: 14 residues. In DNA, the CDR3 is TGTGCCAGCAGCCCTAATGTTGCGGGGGAGACCCAGTACTTC. It is translated as CASSPNVAGETQYF. Together with reference TRBV7-7 and TRBJ2-5, the CDR3 gives the full variable domain: GAGVSQSPRYKVTKRGQDVTLRCDPISSHATLYWYQQALGQGPEFLTYFNYEAQPDKSGLPSDRFSAERPEGSISTLTIQRTEQRDSAMYRCASSPNVAGETQYFGPGTRLLVL.

Notes on this clonotype: One base away lies a much larger clone, so this may be a sequencing read error. The genes are TRBV7-2 and TRBJ2-7; TRBD1 might be the D (6 bases). Trimming removed 4 bases at V and 2 bases at J, with 18 bases between. The CDR3 consists of 16 residues. The germline V gene encodes CDR1 SGHTA and CDR2 FQGNSA. The DNA for the CDR3 is TGTGCCAGCAGCTCTATCGCCAGGACAGCAACCTACGAGCAGTACTTC. It translates to CASSSIARTATYEQYF.

The gene calls are TRBV4-1 and TRBJ1-2, with a possible D match to TRBD1 (5 bases). This CDR3 spans 16 amino acids. The germline V gene has CDR1 MGHRA and CDR2 YSYEKL. Trimming removed 0 bases at V and 3 bases at J, with 14 bases between. The CDR3 DNA sequence: TGCGCCAGCAGCCAAGAAGGGGCACAAGGAGACTATGGCTACACCTTC. This codes for CASSQEGAQGDYGYTF.

The V and J genes are TRBV10-3 and TRBJ2-1, with 11 bases that match TRBD1. Germline loops: CDR1 ENHRY, CDR2 SYGVKD. Trimming took 8 bases from V and 8 from J; bases not matched to a gene: 2. The CDR3 length is 12 residues. The CDR3 nucleotides are TGTGCCATCGGGGACAGGGGGGATGAGCAGTTCTTC. Amino acids: CAIGDRGDEQFF.

In this sample, this clonotype turned up many times. The chain carries TRBV30 and TRBJ2-2, with 8 bases identical to TRBD1. This CDR3 comprises 12 residues. Germline V gene data show CDR1 as GTSNPN and CDR2 as SVGIG (reference sequence). The trim removed 8 bases at V and 4 bases at J, leaving 3 bases unmatched. CDR3 coding DNA: TGTGCCCGGACAGGGTTCACCGGGGAGCTGTTTTTT. Its protein product is CARTGFTGELFF.

In this sample, this clonotype turned up a few times. The chain couples TRBV7-2 to TRBJ2-2, with D perhaps given as TRBD1 or TRBD2 (5 bases each). This CDR3 has 12 residues. V lost 2 bases, J lost 13 bases, and 11 bases lay in between. Looked up from germline, CDR1 is SGHTA and CDR2 is FQGNSA. DNA of the CDR3: TGTGCCAGCAGCTTAAAGGGACGAGGGCTGTTTTTT. Amino acid sequence: CASSLKGRGLFF.

V and J are TRBV6-2 or TRBV6-3 and TRBJ2-3; no clear D gene. CDR3 length: 13 amino acids. CDR1 is MNHEY, CDR2 SVGEGT, per germline. V lost 9 bases to trimming and J lost 6 bases, with 16 bases between them. CDR3 in amino acids: CASISGELDTQYF. The CDR3 DNA follows: TGTGCCAGTATCAGTGGAGAGTTGGATACGCAGTATTTT.

The gene calls are TRBV2 and TRBJ2-2; 8 bases are a match to TRBD1. Germline CDR1 SNHLY, CDR2 FYNNEI. The ends lost 5 bases at V and 1 base at J; junction bases unmatched: 3. This CDR3 has 15 residues. The CDR3 sequence is CASSRDRLNTGELFF. As DNA, the CDR3 is TGTGCCAGCAGTCGGGACAGGCTGAACACCGGGGAGCTGTTTTTT.

The CDR3 is CASSFEGFYGYTF. CDR3 coding DNA: TGTGCCAGCAGTTTCGAGGGGTTCTATGGCTACACCTTC. This chain uses TRBV12-3 or TRBV12-4 with TRBJ1-2, with D maybe TRBD1 (5 bases). Trimming left V 3 bases short and J 4 bases short, with 9 bases between. CDR3 length equals 13 residues.

This clonotype was counted only a few times. The rearrangement joins TRBV27 to TRBJ2-7; 7 nucleotides match TRBD1. This CDR3 is built from 13 residues. Germline-derived CDR1 and CDR2 are MNHEY and SMNVEV (reference sequence). V lost 6 bases and J lost 1; bases outside the gene matches: 3. DNA for the CDR3: TGTGCCAGCAGGCCGACAGGGTCCTACGAGCAGTACGTC. Translated, it gives CASRPTGSYEQYV.

The CDR3 loop is CSASGIPLYEQYF. The DNA for the CDR3 is TGCAGTGCTAGCGGGATACCCCTTTACGAGCAGTACTTC. J is TRBJ2-7 and V is TRBV20-1; a weak D match, TRBD2 (5 bases). The CDR3 is 13 residues long. Germline lookup yields CDR1 DFQATT and CDR2 SNEGSKA (reference sequence). Trimming removed 3 bases at V and 4 bases at J, with 13 bases between.